Listed below are T cell receptor beta chains from one sample, sequenced in a study of blood T cell repertoires in COVID-19. The assay was immunoSEQ multiplex PCR, and TCRdb's table has in-frame clones only and misses some. The sample yields some 180,000 clones, around 84% seen once. The sequenced material came from PBMCs or T cells enriched from blood (not recorded which). These TCRs come from a young woman who had been exposed to COVID-19. Each CDR3 is given without its conserved first and last residue. The order of the fields is J gene, D gene, V gene, CDR3 protein. D genes are given only for firm matches.

TRBJ2-3 TRBD1 TRBV19 ASSADRAPTDTQY
TRBJ2-1 NA TRBV19 ASRPPGSYNEQF
TRBJ2-2 NA TRBV7-9 ASSPQERRGLNTGELF
TRBJ1-2 NA TRBV19 ASQTNTGNHNYGYT
TRBJ2-1 NA TRBV14 ASSQSFIKGLSTYNEQF
TRBJ1-4 TRBD1 TRBV18 ASSERQGAGIHEKLF
TRBJ2-3 NA TRBV5-8 ASSLGQGLTDTQY
TRBJ2-1 NA TRBV5-6 ASSLALAHEQF
TRBJ1-2 NA TRBV18 ASSPRQDYGYT
TRBJ1-2 NA TRBV25-1 ASSPATGNGYT
TRBJ2-3 TRBD2 TRBV10-1 ASSESTWREGTQY
TRBJ2-7 NA TRBV9 ASSVGLTYEQY
TRBJ2-7 TRBD2 TRBV6-2/TRBV6-3 ASSYSLAGGHEQY
TRBJ2-7 TRBD2 TRBV5-3 ARSLQLAGWSDYEQY
TRBJ2-3 TRBD2 TRBV4-1 ASSQDPSLGGTDTQY
TRBJ1-1 TRBD1 TRBV27 ASSLRGTGNTEAF
TRBJ2-2 NA TRBV30 AWSPAQGWELF
TRBJ2-6 TRBD1 TRBV29-1 SVRTGESGANVLT